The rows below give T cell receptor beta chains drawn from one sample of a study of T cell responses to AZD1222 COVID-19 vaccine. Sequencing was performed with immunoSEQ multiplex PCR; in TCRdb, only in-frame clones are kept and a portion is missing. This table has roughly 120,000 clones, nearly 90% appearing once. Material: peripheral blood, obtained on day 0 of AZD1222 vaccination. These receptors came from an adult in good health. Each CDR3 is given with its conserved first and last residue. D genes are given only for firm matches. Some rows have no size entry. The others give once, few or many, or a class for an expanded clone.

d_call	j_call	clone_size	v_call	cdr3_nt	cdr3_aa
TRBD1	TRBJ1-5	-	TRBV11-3	TGTGCCAGCAGCTTTTCCTGGACAGGTCTTAATAGCAATCAGCCCCAGCATTTT	CASSFSWTGLNSNQPQHF
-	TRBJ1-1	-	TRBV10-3	TGTGCCATCACCAGGGACGAGATATTGTCCACTGAAGCTTTCTTT	CAITRDEILSTEAFF
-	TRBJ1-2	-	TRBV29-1	TGCAGCGTTGACGATCTGGACATCCCGGGGTATGGCTACACCTTC	CSVDDLDIPGYGYTF
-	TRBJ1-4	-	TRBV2	TGTGCCAGCAGCGGAGAAAAACTGTTTTTT	CASSGEKLFF
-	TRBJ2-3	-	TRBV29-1	TGCAGCGTTGAAGTTCCGGGACGGGATACGCAGTATTTT	CSVEVPGRDTQYF
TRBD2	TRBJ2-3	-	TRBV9	TGTGCCAGCAGCGTAGGGACTAGCAACACAGATACGCAGTATTTT	CASSVGTSNTDTQYF
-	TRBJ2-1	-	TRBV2	TGTGCCAGCAGTGGGGGCGCGGGGACTTTCGGTGAGCAGTTCTTC	CASSGGAGTFGEQFF
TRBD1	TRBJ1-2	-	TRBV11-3	TGTGCCAGCAGCCCTCCGGGACAGGGGGTCCCTGACTTC	CASSPPGQGVPDF
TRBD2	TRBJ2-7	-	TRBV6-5	TGTGCCAGCAGTTCCTCCGGGACTAGGGCCTACGAGCAGTACTTC	CASSSSGTRAYEQYF
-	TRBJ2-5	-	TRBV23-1	TGCGCCAGCAGTCGGCAAGGTGGGACCCAGTACTTC	CASSRQGGTQYF
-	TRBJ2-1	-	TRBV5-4	TGTGCCAGCAGCATCCGTAGCGGCCCCTACAATGAGCAGTTCTTC	CASSIRSGPYNEQFF
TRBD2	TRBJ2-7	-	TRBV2	TGTGCCAGCAGTGTACTAGCGGGGGGTGGTGGGTACGAGCAGTACTTC	CASSVLAGGGGYEQYF
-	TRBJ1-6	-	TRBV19	TGTGCCAGTAGTATAGGGGGAGATGGTTCACCCCTCCACTTT	CASSIGGDGSPLHF
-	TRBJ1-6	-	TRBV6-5	TGTGCCAGCAGGGATACAGGGACTTCACCCCTCCACTTT	CASRDTGTSPLHF
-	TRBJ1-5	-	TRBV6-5	TGTGCCAGCAGCCAAGGGGGGAGTAATCAGCCCCAGCATTTT	CASSQGGSNQPQHF
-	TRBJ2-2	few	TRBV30	TGTGCCTGGGGGGGACATTACACCGGGGAGCTGTTTTTT	CAWGGHYTGELFF
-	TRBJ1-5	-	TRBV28	TGTGCCAGCACCCCCCCGGGGGAGCCCCAGCATTTT	CASTPPGEPQHF
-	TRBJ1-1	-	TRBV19	TGTGCCAGTAGTATAAACCGGGCCCCCTGGGCTGAAGCTTTCTTT	CASSINRAPWAEAFF
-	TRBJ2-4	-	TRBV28	TGTGCCAGCAGTTTAGTTTCAGATCACAAAAACATTCAGTACTTC	CASSLVSDHKNIQYF
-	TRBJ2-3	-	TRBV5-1	TGCGCCAGCAGCACAGGGTTTGGAAGCACAGATACGCAGTATTTT	CASSTGFGSTDTQYF
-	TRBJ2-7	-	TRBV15	TGTGCCACCAGCCGATCTAAGAGCTCCTACGAGCAGTACTTC	CATSRSKSSYEQYF
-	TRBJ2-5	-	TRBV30	TGTGCCTGGCAGGGTGCAAGTGGGACCCAGTACTTC	CAWQGASGTQYF
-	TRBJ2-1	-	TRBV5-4	TGTGCCAGCAGCCCCGGGGGTCCTAGCACCTACTCCTACAATGAGCAGTTCTTC	CASSPGGPSTYSYNEQFF
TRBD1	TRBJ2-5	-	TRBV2	TGTGCCAGCAGGTGGGGACAGGGGGAGACCCAGTACTTC	CASRWGQGETQYF
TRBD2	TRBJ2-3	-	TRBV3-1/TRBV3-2	TGTGCCAGCAGCCAAGATCTCGCGGGAGTCTCCGGTATAGATACGCAGTATTTT	CASSQDLAGVSGIDTQYF
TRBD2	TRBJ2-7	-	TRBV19	TGTGCCAGTAGTATGACTAGCGGGGGACTCTCCTACGAGCAGTACTTC	CASSMTSGGLSYEQYF